This T cell receptor (beta chain) originates from a study of human T cells and chemical hapten exposure. Time point here: patch test 2, 6 weeks after DPC sensitization. Treatment noted: therapeutic diphenylcyclopropenone sensitization with weekly scalp DPC. In every case, blood was obtained before the patch test was applied. Extraction of total RNA was performed on unfractionated whole blood. Study findings and constraints: Clustering by CDR3 similarity yielded significantly more large clusters from expanded TCRs than controls.

There are many counts of this clonotype. Its antigen is still unknown. TCRdb called the RACE reads again in MiXCR, with one record for every CDR3 protein. Here the sample spans around 100,000 distinct CDR3 sequences, 10% to 12% being singletons. The clonotype originates from a woman in her thirties or forties with alopecia areata. Some clones in this sample may be carry-over from other donors' samples. The specimen comprised whole blood, sampled in connection with sensitization to the hapten diphenylcyclopropenone (DPC).

The CDR3 spells CASSLPSGRAGSYEQYF. The CDR3 DNA is TGTGCCAGCAGCTTGCCTAGCGGGAGGGCCGGATCCTACGAGCAGTACTTC. The chain couples TRBV5-4 to TRBJ2-7; 12 nucleotides line up with TRBD2. This CDR3 region has 17 residues. Germline trimming cut 1 base from V and 1 base from J; bases unmatched to any gene: 6. Germline V lookup: CDR1 SGHNT, CDR2 YYREEE (reference sequence).